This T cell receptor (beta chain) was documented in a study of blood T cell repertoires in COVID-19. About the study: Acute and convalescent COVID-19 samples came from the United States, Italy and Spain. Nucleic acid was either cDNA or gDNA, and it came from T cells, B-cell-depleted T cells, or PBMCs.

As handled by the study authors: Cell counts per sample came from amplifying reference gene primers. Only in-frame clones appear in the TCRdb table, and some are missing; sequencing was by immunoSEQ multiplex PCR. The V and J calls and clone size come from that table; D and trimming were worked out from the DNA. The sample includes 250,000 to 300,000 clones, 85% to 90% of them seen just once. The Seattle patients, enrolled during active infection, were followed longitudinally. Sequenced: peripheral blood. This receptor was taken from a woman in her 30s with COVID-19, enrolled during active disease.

The CDR3 reads CASSPQGNQPQHF. The CDR3 nucleotides read TGTGCCAGCAGCCCCCAGGGGAATCAGCCCCAGCATTTT. This chain connects TRBV5-6 to TRBJ1-5; TRBD1 is a possible D gene (6 bases). Germline CDR1 is SGHDT and CDR2 is YYEEEE. V lost 4 bases and J 4 bases, leaving 9 bases between the germline ends. The CDR3 is 13 residues long.